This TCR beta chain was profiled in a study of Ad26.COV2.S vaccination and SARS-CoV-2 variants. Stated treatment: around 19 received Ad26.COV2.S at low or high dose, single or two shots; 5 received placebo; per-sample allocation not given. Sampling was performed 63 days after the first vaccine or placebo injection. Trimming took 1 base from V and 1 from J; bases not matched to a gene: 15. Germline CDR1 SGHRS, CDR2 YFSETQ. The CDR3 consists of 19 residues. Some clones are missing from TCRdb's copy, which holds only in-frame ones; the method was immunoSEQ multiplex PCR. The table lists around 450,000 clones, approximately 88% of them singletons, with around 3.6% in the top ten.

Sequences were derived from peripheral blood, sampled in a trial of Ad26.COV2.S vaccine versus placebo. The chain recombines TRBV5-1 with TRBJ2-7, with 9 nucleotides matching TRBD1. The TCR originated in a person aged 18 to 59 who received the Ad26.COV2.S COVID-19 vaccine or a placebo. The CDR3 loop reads CASSLFRTPSTGGSYEQYF. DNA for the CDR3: TGCGCCAGCAGCTTGTTCCGGACCCCGTCGACAGGGGGGTCCTACGAGCAGTACTTC.